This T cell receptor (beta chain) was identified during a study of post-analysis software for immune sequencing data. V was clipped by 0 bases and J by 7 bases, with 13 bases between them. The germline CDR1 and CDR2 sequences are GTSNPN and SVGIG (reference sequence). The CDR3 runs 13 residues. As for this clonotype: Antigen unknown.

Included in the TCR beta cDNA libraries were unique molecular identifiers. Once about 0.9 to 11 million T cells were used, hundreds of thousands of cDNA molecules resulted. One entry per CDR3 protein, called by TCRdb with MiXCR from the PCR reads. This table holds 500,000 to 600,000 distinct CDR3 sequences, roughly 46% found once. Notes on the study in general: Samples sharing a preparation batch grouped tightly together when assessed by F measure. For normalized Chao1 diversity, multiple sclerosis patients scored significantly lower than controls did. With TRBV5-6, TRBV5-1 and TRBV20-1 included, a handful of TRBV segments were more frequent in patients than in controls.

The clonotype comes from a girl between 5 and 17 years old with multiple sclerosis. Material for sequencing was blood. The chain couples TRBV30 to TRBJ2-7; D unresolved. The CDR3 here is CAWSVTGLWEQYF. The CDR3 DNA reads TGTGCCTGGAGTGTAACCGGGCTCTGGGAGCAGTACTTC.